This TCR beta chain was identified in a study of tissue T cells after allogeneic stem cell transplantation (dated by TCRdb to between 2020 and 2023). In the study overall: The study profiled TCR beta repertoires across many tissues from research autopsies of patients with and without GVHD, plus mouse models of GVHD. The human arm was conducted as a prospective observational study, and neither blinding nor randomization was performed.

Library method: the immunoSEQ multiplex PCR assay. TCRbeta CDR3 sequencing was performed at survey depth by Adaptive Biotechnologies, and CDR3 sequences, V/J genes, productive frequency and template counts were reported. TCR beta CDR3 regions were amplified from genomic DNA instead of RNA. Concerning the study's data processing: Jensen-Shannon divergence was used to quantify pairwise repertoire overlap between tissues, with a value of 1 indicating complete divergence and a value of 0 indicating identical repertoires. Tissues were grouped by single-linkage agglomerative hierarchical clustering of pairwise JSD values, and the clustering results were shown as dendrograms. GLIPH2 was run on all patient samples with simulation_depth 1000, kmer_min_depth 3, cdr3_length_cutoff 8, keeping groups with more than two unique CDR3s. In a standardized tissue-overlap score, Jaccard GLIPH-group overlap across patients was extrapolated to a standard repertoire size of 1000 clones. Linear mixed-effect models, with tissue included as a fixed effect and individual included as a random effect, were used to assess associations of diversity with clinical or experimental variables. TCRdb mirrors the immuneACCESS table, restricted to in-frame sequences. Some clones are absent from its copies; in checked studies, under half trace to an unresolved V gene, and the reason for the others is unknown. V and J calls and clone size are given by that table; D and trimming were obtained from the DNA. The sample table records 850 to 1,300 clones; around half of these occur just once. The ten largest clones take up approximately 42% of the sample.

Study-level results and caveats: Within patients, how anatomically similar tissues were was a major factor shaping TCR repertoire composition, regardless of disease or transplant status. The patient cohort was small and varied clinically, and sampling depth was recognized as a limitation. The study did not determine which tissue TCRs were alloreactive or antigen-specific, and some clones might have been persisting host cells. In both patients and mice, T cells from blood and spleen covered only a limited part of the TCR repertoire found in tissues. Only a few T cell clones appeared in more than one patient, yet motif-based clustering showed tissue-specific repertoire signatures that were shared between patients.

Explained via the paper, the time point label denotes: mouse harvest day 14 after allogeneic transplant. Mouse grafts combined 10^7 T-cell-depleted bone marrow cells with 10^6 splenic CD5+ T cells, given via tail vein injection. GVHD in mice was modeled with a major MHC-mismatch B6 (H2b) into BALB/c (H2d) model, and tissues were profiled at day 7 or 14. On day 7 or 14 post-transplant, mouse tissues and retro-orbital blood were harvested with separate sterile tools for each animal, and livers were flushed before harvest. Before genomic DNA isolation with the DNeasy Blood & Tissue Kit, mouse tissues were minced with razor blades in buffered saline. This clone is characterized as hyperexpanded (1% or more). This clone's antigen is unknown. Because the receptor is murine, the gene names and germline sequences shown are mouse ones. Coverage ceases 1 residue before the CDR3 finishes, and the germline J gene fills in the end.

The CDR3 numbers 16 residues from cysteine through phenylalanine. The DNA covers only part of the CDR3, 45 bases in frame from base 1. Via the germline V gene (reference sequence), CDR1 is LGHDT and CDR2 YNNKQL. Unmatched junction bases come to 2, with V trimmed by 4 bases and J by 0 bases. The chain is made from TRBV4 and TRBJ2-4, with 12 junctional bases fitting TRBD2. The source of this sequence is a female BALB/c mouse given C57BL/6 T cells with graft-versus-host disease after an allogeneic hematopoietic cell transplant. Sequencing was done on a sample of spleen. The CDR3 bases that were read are TGTGCCAGCAGCTCGGGACTGGGGGGAAGTCAAAACACCTTGTAC. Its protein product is CASSSGLGGSQNTLY. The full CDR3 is CASSSGLGGSQNTLYF.